This T cell receptor beta chain originates from a study of T-cell reconstitution after alpha-beta-depleted transplantation in children. V was cut by 6 bases and J by 0 bases, with 14 bases left in between. The CDR3 covers 14 residues. Germline-derived CDR1 and CDR2 are SQVTM and ANQGSEA. Study-wide results and limits: The origin of high day-60 TCRbeta diversity in some patients lay in surviving recipient T cells and thymic progenitors.

This sample's TCRbeta library carried unique molecular identifier barcodes. TCRdb recomputed calls from the PCR reads with MiXCR, one row per CDR3 protein. The table records fewer than 700,000 distinct CDR3 sequences, roughly 13% of them present only once. About this clonotype: No antigen is known for it.

The receptor was derived from a male patient between 10 and 17 years old who had a stem cell transplant for acute myeloid leukemia, so the T cells may come from the graft donor. The chain links TRBV29-1 to TRBJ2-5, with D tentatively TRBD2 (5 bases). The sample was PBMCs, mostly from graft donor cells, taken 360 days after TCRalphabeta/CD19-depleted stem cell transplant. The CDR3 protein is CSVLDGNDQETQYF. Here the CDR3 DNA reads TGCAGCGTACTGGACGGGAACGACCAAGAGACCCAGTACTTC.